This T cell receptor (beta chain) derives from a study of PD-1 blockade in classical Hodgkin lymphoma. Study details: On a schedule of every 2 weeks, patients received nivolumab 3 mg/kg intravenously. Study-wide results and limits: Repertoires differed for reasons still undefined, possibly disease activity or prior therapy. Whoever responded completely had baseline diversity much like that seen in newly diagnosed patients.

Every patient had relapsed following autologous stem cell transplantation, and cohorts differed in brentuximab vedotin exposure. Complete response, partial response or progressive disease was each patient's best response. V lost 3 bases and J 2 bases, leaving 14 bases between the germline ends. The CDR3 sequence is 15 residues long. Germline V gives CDR1 SGDLS, CDR2 YYNGEE. In this sample, this clone turned up a few times. The target antigen is unknown. Assay: immunoSEQ multiplex PCR; the TCRdb copy retains only in-frame clones and omits some. Of 5,000 to 6,500 clones listed, roughly 64% were seen once; the top ten hold roughly three fifths.

The clonotype was recovered from a human donor with classical Hodgkin lymphoma. Material: peripheral blood mononuclear cells (PBMCs), obtained at baseline. The genes are TRBV9 and TRBJ1-2; no firm D call. The CDR3 reads CASSGPRAANYGYTF. The CDR3 DNA follows: TGTGCCAGCAGCGGCCCTCGGGCCGCGAACTATGGCTACACCTTC.